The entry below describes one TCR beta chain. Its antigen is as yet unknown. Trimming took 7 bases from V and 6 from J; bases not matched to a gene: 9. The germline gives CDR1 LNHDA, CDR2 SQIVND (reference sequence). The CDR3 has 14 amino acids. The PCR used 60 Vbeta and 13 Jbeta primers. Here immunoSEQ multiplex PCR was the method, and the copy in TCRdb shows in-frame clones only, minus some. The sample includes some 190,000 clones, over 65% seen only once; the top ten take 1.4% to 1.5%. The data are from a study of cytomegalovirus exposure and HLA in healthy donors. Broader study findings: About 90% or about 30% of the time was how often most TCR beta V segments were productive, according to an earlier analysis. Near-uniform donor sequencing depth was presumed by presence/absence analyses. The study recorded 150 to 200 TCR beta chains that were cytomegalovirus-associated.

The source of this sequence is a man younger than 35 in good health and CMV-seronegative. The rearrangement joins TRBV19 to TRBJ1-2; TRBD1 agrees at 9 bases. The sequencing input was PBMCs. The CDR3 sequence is CASKTPGQGNGYTF. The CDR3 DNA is TGTGCCAGTAAGACCCCGGGACAGGGAAATGGCTACACCTTC.